The 14 T cell receptor beta chains below come from one sample, sequenced in a study of blood T cells in healthy people across ages. Through a sample-barcoded 5' primer and a J-beta primer mix, a second PCR was run for roughly 6 to 12 cycles. TCRdb used MiXCR to reprocess the 5' RACE reads, holding one entry per CDR3 protein. The sample has about 1.1 million distinct CDR3 sequences, around two fifths seen once; the top ten hold over 10%. Specimen: blood. Every receptor here comes from a man aged 18 to 29 in good health.

The chain carries TRBV5-6 and TRBJ1-2; a possible D gene is TRBD1 (6 bases). This CDR3 contains 17 residues. Germline CDR1 SGHDT, CDR2 YYEEEE. Trimming removed 0 bases from V and 2 bases from J, with 17 bases in between. The CDR3 DNA is TGTGCCAGCAGCTTGGGCGACGCAACCGACAGGAACTATGGCTACACCTTC. It encodes CASSLGDATDRNYGYTF.

This clonotype was counted once. The J gene is TRBJ1-3, the V gene TRBV7-2; TRBD1 might be the D (6 bases). V lost 5 bases to trimming and J lost 9 bases, with 17 bases between them. Germline loops: CDR1 SGHTA, CDR2 FQGNSA. The length of the CDR3 is 14 residues. The CDR3 is CASSKNRDGGTIYF. The CDR3 DNA is TGTGCCAGCAGCAAAAACAGGGACGGCGGCACCATATATTTT.

This chain joins TRBV20-1 and TRBJ1-1; maybe TRBD1 (5 bases). The germline V gene encodes CDR1 DFQATT and CDR2 SNEGSKA (reference sequence). This CDR3 has 15 amino acids. Trimming took 5 bases from V and 2 from J, leaving 18 bases between them. CDR3 protein: CSARRPRQRNTEAFF. The CDR3 DNA reads TGCAGTGCTCGACGCCCGAGACAGAGAAACACTGAAGCTTTCTTT.

This clonotype was detected only a few times. The chain combines TRBV20-1 with TRBJ1-5; tentative D call: TRBD1 (5 bases). Germline CDR1 is DFQATT and CDR2 is SNEGSKA (reference sequence). This CDR3 comprises 13 residues. V was trimmed by 5 bases and J by 2 bases, leaving 10 bases between them. The chain's CDR3 is CSAALGGNQPQHF. CDR3 coding DNA: TGCAGTGCTGCTCTGGGGGGCAATCAGCCCCAGCATTTT.

The V gene is TRBV12-3 or TRBV12-4, the J gene TRBJ2-7; D unclear. The J call may be wrong; the DNA end is better matched by TRBJ2-5. The CDR3 runs to 13 residues. This chain's CDR3 is CASTHPNLETQYF. The CDR3 DNA follows: TGTGCCAGCACCCATCCTAATCTGGAGACCCAGTACTTC.

The chain employs TRBV27 and TRBJ2-7; D not certain. Per germline, CDR1 MNHEY and CDR2 SMNVEV (reference sequence). The CDR3 is 15 amino acids. V was pared by 5 bases and J by 7 bases, with 21 bases between. The CDR3 nucleotides read TGTGCCAGCAGTCATACAGCGTCATCCTACAATGAGCAGTACTTC. Protein: CASSHTASSYNEQYF.

The J gene is TRBJ2-5, the V gene TRBV7-9; D gene uncertain. Trimming pared 0 bases from V and 11 bases from J, leaving 16 bases between. The CDR3 covers 14 residues. In germline, CDR1 is SEHNR, CDR2 FQNEAQ (reference sequence). DNA for the CDR3: TGTGCCAGCAGCTTAGCGCGGTCAGACAATGAGCAGTACTTC. It codes for CASSLARSDNEQYF.

The chain is built from TRBV20-1 and TRBJ2-3; 9 bases agree with TRBD2. This CDR3 contains 14 residues. Germline V CDR1 and CDR2: DFQATT, SNEGSKA (reference sequence). V was pared by 3 bases and J by 8 bases, with 9 bases of the junction left unmatched. CDR3: CSASVGLAKGTQYF. CDR3 DNA sequence: TGCAGTGCTAGTGTGGGACTAGCTAAGGGTACGCAGTATTTT.

For this clonotype: This may stem from a read error, because a much larger clone lies one nucleotide away. The chain links TRBV6-2 or TRBV6-3 to TRBJ2-5, with TRBD1 identical over 7 bases. CDR1 and CDR2 (germline): MNHEY, SVGEGT. This CDR3 contains 13 residues. V trimming: 8 bases; J trimming: 4 bases; junction bases outside the gene matches: 7. In nucleotides, the CDR3 is TGTGCCAGCGGTAGACAGGGAAGAGAGACCCAGTACTTC. Its protein product is CASGRQGRETQYF.

This clonotype appeared a few times. J is TRBJ2-5 and V is TRBV14, with D possibly being TRBD1 (6 bases). The V gene's germline CDR1 is SGHDN and CDR2 FVKESK. There are 15 residues in the CDR3. V was clipped by 3 bases and J by 2 bases, with 13 bases between them. DNA for the CDR3: TGTGCCAGCAGCCACCGTGACAGGTTTCAAGAGACCCAGTACTTC. Amino acid sequence: CASSHRDRFQETQYF.

J is TRBJ1-1 and V is TRBV4-3; the D gene is possibly TRBD1 (6 bases). Looked up from germline, CDR1 is LGHNA and CDR2 is YSLEER. The CDR3 is 16 residues long. The V end was cut by 4 bases, the J end by 4 bases, with 19 bases between. The CDR3 spells CASSPGAGQPGTEAFF. The DNA of the CDR3 is TGCGCCAGCAGCCCGGGGGCAGGTCAACCGGGCACTGAAGCTTTCTTT.

The CDR3: CASSLGVAGVGEQFF. The CDR3, as DNA: TGCGCCAGCAGCTTGGGGGTCGCAGGGGTTGGTGAGCAGTTCTTC. V usage is TRBV5-1 and J usage is TRBJ2-1, with D perhaps matching TRBD1 (6 bases). The ends were cut back, 0 bases at V and 9 bases at J, with 16 bases in the middle. CDR3 length: 15 amino acids. Germline assignment: CDR1 SGHRS and CDR2 YFSETQ.

This clonotype has just a few counts. This chain connects TRBV20-1 to TRBJ1-1; TRBD1 matches 8 bases. The germline V gene has CDR1 DFQATT and CDR2 SNEGSKA (reference sequence). V trimming: 7 bases; J trimming: 4 bases; junction bases outside the gene matches: 5. This CDR3 is built from 12 residues. The CDR3 DNA reads TGCAGTGTCGCAGGGGGCGCCACTGAAGCTTTCTTT. Its translation is CSVAGGATEAFF.

The chain carries TRBV9 and TRBJ2-3, with TRBD2 matching 9 bases. Germline V gene lookup returns CDR1 SGDLS and CDR2 YYNGEE. J gave up 11 bases and V 4 bases, and 5 bases lay outside the gene matches. This CDR3 is built from 12 residues. The CDR3 nucleotides are TGTGCCAGCAGCCTAACTAGCGGGTTGCAGTATTTT. Amino acid sequence: CASSLTSGLQYF.